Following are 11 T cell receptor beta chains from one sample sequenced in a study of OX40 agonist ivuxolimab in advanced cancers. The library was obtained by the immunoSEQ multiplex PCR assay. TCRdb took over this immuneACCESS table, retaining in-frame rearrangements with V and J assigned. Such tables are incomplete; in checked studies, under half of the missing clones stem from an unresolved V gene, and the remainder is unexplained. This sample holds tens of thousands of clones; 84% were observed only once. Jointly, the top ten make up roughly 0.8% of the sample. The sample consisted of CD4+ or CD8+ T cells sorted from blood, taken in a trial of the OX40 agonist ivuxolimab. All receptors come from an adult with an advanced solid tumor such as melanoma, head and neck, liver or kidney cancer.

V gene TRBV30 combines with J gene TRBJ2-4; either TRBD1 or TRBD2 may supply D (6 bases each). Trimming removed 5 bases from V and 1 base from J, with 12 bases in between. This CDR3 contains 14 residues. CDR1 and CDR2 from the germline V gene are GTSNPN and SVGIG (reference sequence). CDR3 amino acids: CAWGGLLAKNIQYF. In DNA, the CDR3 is TGTGCCTGGGGGGGGCTTCTGGCCAAAAACATTCAGTACTTC.

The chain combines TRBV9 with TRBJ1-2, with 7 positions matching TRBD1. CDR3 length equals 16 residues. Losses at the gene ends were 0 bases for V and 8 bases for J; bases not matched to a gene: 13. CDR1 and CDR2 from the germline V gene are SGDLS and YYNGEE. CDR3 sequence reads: CASSVATSGRGRGYTF. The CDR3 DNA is TGTGCCAGCAGCGTAGCTACGTCGGGAAGGGGGCGCGGCTACACCTTC.

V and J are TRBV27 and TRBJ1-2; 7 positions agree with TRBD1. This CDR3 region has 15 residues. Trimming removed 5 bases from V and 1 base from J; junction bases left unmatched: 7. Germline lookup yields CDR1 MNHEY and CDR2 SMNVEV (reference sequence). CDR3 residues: CASSLRTGDNYGYTF. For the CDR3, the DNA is TGTGCCAGCAGTCTAAGGACAGGCGATAACTATGGCTACACCTTC.

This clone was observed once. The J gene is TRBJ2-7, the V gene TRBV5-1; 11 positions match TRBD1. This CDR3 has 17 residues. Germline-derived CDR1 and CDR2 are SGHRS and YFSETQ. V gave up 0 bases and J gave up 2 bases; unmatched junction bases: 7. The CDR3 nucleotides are TGCGCCAGCAGCTTGGGGGACCCGGGACAGGGGGCCTACGAGCAGTACTTC. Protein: CASSLGDPGQGAYEQYF.

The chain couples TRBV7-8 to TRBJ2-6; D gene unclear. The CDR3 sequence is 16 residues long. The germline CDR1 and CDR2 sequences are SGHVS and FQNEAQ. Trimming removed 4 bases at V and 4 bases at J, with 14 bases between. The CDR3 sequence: CASSWSPVLGANVLTF. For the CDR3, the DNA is TGTGCCAGCAGCTGGTCCCCGGTCCTCGGGGCCAACGTCCTGACTTTC.

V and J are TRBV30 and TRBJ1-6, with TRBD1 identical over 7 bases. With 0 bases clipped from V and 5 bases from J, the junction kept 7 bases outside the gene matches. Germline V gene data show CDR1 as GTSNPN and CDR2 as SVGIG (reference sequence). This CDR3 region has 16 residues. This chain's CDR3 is CAWSVSRGRNNSPLHF. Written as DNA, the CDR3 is TGTGCCTGGAGTGTATCAAGGGGGCGAAATAATTCACCCCTCCACTTT.

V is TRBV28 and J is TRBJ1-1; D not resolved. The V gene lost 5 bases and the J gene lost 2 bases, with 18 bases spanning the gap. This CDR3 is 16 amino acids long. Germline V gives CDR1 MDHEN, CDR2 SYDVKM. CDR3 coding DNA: TGTGCCAGCAGTCGACCCCTCGAGGGAATTAACACTGAAGCTTTCTTT. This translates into CASSRPLEGINTEAFF.

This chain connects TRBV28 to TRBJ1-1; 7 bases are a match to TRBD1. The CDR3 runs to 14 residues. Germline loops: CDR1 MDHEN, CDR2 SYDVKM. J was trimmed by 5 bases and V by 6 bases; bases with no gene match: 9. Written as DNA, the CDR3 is TGTGCCAGCAGGGAGGGGGCTACGGGAACTGAAGCTTTCTTT. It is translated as CASREGATGTEAFF.

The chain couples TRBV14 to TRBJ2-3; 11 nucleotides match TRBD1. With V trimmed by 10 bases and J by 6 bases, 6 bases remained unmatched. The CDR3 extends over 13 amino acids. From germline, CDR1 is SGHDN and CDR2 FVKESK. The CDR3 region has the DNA TGTGCCACCTCCGGGACAGGGGGGGATACGCAGTATTTT. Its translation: CATSGTGGDTQYF. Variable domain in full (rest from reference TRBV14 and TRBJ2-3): EAGVTQFPSHSVIEKGQTVTLRCDPISGHDNLYWYRRVMGKEIKFLLHFVKESKQDESGMPNNRFLAERTGGTYSTLKVQPAELEDSGVYFCATSGTGGDTQYFGPGTRLTVL.

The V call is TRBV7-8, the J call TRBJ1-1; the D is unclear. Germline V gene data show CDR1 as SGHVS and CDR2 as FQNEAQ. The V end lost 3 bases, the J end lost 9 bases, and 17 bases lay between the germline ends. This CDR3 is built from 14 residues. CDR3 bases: TGTGCCAGCAGCTTGGTCGGGGTGGAAGGGAAAGCTTTCTTT. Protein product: CASSLVGVEGKAFF.

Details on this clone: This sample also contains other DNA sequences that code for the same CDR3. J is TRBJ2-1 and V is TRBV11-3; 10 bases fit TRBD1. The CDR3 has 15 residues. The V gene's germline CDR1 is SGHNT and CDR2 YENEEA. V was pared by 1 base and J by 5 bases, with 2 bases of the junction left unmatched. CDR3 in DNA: TGTGCCAGCAGCTTAGTGGGGACAGGGGACAATGAGCAGTTCTTC. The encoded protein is CASSLVGTGDNEQFF.